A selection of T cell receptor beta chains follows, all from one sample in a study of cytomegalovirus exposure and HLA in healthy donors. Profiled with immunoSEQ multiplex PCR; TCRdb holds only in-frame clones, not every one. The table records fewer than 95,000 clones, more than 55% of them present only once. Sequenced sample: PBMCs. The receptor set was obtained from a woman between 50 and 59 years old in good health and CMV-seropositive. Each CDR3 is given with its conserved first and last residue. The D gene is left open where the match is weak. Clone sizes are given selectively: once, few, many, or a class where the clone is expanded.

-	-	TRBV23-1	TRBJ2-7	TGCGCCAGCCTCCCGGAGGGGGCAGGAGTTCGTTCCTACGAGCAGTACTTC	CASLPEGAGVRSYEQYF
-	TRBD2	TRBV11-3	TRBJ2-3	TGTGCCAGCAGCTCCCGGGGGGCAGATACGCAGTATTTT	CASSSRGADTQYF
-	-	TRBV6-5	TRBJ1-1	TGTGCCAGCAGTCAAAAAACTCTGAACACTGAAGCTTTCTTT	CASSQKTLNTEAFF
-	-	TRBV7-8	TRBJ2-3	TGTGCCAGCAGCTTACGGGTGGCTACAGATACGCAGTATTTT	CASSLRVATDTQYF
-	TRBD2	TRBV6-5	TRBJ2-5	TGTGCCAGCAGTTACTCAAGCGGGGGGGCTTCCAAGACCCAGTACTTC	CASSYSSGGASKTQYF
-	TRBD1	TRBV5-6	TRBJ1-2	TGTGCCAGCAGCAGGGGGACAGGAAGAGGCTACACCTTC	CASSRGTGRGYTF
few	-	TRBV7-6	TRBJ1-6	TGTGCCAGCAGCTTAGGAGATGATAATTCACCCCTCCACTTT	CASSLGDDNSPLHF
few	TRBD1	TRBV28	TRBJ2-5	TGTGCCAGCAGGCTTTCCCCTTTGAGGGGGCGGTGGGAGACCCAGTACTTC	CASRLSPLRGRWETQYF
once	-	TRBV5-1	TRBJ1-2	TGCGCCAGCAGGATGGAGGGGAACTATGGCTACACCTTC	CASRMEGNYGYTF
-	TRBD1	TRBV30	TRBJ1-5	TGTGCCTGGAGTGTACAGGGGGATCAGCCCCAGCATTTT	CAWSVQGDQPQHF
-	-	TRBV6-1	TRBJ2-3	TGTGCCAGCAGTGAGGGACACGGACCTGCAGGAGATACGCAGTATTTT	CASSEGHGPAGDTQYF
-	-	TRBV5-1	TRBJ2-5	TGCGCCAGCAGCTTTGCCCATGGGGGGATGGCAGAGACCCAGTACTTC	CASSFAHGGMAETQYF
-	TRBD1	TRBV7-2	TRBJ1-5	TGTGCCAGCAGCCCGGACAGGGATCAGCCCCAGCATTTT	CASSPDRDQPQHF
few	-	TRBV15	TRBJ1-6	TGTGCCACCAGCAGAGATAACCAGGGAGGTTCACCCCTCCACTTT	CATSRDNQGGSPLHF
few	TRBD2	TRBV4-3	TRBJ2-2	TGCGCCAGCCAACTAGCGGGGGGGCCCTCGAACACCGGGGAGCTGTTTTTT	CASQLAGGPSNTGELFF
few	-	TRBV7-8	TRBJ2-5	TGTGCCAGCAGCTTAGAATTCTTAGGCAGGGTCGAGACCCAGTACTTC	CASSLEFLGRVETQYF
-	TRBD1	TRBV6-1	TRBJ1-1	TGTGCCAGCAGTGCTTATCGGGACAGTGAAGCTTTCTTT	CASSAYRDSEAFF
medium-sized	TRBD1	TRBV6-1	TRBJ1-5	TGTGCCAGCAGTGACCCCGACAGGGGTCGCAATCAGCCCCAGCATTTT	CASSDPDRGRNQPQHF
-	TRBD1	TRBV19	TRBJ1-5	TGTGCCAGTAGTCTACCACAGGGGATAAGGAATCAGCCCCAGCATTTT	CASSLPQGIRNQPQHF
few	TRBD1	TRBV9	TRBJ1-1	TGTGCCAGCAGCGTCGGACAGGGTGGCATGAACACTGAAGCTTTCTTT	CASSVGQGGMNTEAFF
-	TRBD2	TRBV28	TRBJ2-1	TGTGCCAGCAGCCCCCAGCGGGGGGCGTTTGTCTCCTACAATGAGCAGTTCTTC	CASSPQRGAFVSYNEQFF
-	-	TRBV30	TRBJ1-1	TGTGCCTGGAGTGCTAGGGGGATGAACACTGAAGCTTTCTTT	CAWSARGMNTEAFF
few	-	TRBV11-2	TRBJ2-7	TGTGCCAGCAGTCATGACAGCCCCGAACAGTACTTC	CASSHDSPEQYF
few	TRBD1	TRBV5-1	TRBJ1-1	TGCGCCAGCAGCAGGGGACAGAATGAAGCTTTCTTT	CASSRGQNEAFF
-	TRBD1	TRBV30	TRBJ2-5	TGTGCCTGGAGTCAATCCGACAGGGGCGCGCAGTACTTC	CAWSQSDRGAQYF
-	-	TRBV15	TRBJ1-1	TGTGCCACCAGCAGAGATCCGAGGGAGGTGGACACTGAAGCTTTCTTT	CATSRDPREVDTEAFF
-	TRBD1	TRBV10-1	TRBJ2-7	TGCGCCAGCAGCGCCGGGACAGGAACCTACGAGCAGTACTTC	CASSAGTGTYEQYF
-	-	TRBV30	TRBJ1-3	TGTGCCTGGAGAGACAACGGAAACACCATATATTTT	CAWRDNGNTIYF
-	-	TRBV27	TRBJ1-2	TGTGCCAGCAGGGGGGAGGGCTATGGCTACACCTTC	CASRGEGYGYTF
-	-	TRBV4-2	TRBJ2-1	TGTGCCAGCAGCCAAGGACTCATCCCCCTCTTC	CASSQGLIPLF
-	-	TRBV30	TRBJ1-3	TGTGCCTGGAGTTCTAGAAACACCATATATTTT	CAWSSRNTIYF